The sequence of this TCR beta chain was determined in a study of T cell repertoires in cytomegalovirus infection. After removal of 5 bases from V and 8 bases from J, the junction contained 16 bases not matched to a gene. The CDR3 totals 17 residues. MiXCR, run by TCRdb on the reads, gives a single entry per CDR3 protein. The table records about 770,000 distinct CDR3 sequences, 25% to 35% of them present only once. This clonotype was found many times. Its antigen remains unknown. The TCR was taken from a human donor in good health (CMV status not recorded). Some clones in this sample may be carry-over from other donors' samples. The chain links TRBV12-3 or TRBV12-4 to TRBJ2-1, with 9 nucleotides matching TRBD2. Sample: cultured CD8+ T cells from PBMCs, taken from culture after CMV antigen stimulation. For the CDR3, the DNA is TGTGCCAGCAGTCCGCCGCCGGGGCGGGGGGGCAACGATGAGCAGTTCTTC. Translated, it gives CASSPPPGRGGNDEQFF.